The rows below give T cell receptor beta chains drawn from one sample of a study of cytomegalovirus exposure and HLA in healthy donors. Repertoires were generated with immunoSEQ multiplex PCR, while TCRdb's copy carries only in-frame clones and drops some. The table shows about 240,000 clones, with about 90% occurring only once. Sequencing was done on a sample of PBMCs. All receptors derive from a woman aged 25-40 years in good health and CMV-seropositive. CDR3s include the opening cysteine and the closing phenylalanine or tryptophan. A D gene is named only where the DNA matches it firmly. Expanded clones get a size class; other rows say once, few or many, or leave the size out.

D gene | clone size | J gene | V gene | CDR3 protein | CDR3 DNA
TRBD2 | NA | TRBJ2-1 | TRBV9 | CASSPGRDEQFF | TGTGCCAGCAGCCCTGGGAGGGATGAGCAGTTCTTC
NA | NA | TRBJ1-4 | TRBV5-1 | CASSIAGLGEKLFF | TGCGCCAGCAGCATCGCGGGGCTAGGGGAAAAACTGTTTTTT
NA | NA | TRBJ2-1 | TRBV6-6 | CASSYVTSWSNEQFF | TGTGCCAGCAGTTACGTAACTAGCTGGTCCAATGAGCAGTTCTTC
TRBD1 | NA | TRBJ2-1 | TRBV28 | CASSFFRGPKTEQFF | TGTGCCAGCAGTTTCTTCAGGGGGCCCAAAACCGAGCAGTTCTTC
NA | once | TRBJ2-7 | TRBV27 | CASSFTGSSYEQYF | TGTGCCAGCAGTTTTACGGGGAGCTCCTACGAGCAGTACTTC
NA | few | TRBJ2-7 | TRBV28 | CASSSGYEQYF | TGTGCCAGCAGTTCAGGATACGAGCAGTACTTC
TRBD2 | NA | TRBJ2-4 | TRBV27 | CASSLDSGSNIGAKNIQYF | TGTGCCAGCAGTTTAGATAGCGGGAGTAATATTGGGGCCAAAAACATTCAGTACTTC
NA | NA | TRBJ1-2 | TRBV30 | CAGDETGQGYGYTF | TGTGCCGGTGACGAGACGGGCCAGGGATATGGCTACACCTTC
TRBD2 | NA | TRBJ2-7 | TRBV19 | CASSRPSGSGHEQYF | TGTGCCAGTAGTAGGCCTAGCGGGAGTGGCCACGAGCAGTACTTC
NA | NA | TRBJ1-1 | TRBV5-4 | CASSFRAQNTEAFF | TGTGCCAGCAGCTTCAGGGCCCAGAACACTGAAGCTTTCTTT
TRBD2 | NA | TRBJ2-7 | TRBV7-3 | CASSLIEREGTYEQYF | TGTGCCAGCAGCTTAATAGAGCGGGAGGGTACCTACGAGCAGTACTTC
NA | NA | TRBJ2-5 | TRBV5-1 | CASSQVQGQWEETQYF | TGCGCCAGCAGCCAAGTGCAGGGGCAGTGGGAAGAGACCCAGTACTTC
TRBD1 | NA | TRBJ1-4 | TRBV2 | CASSGETGPPTNEKLFF | TGTGCCAGCAGTGGAGAGACAGGGCCCCCAACTAATGAAAAACTGTTTTTT
NA | NA | TRBJ1-3 | TRBV5-4 | CASSVDTSGNTIYF | TGTGCCAGCAGCGTAGACACCTCTGGAAACACCATATATTTT
TRBD1 | NA | TRBJ2-7 | TRBV13 | CASSLSGTGVFEQYF | TGTGCCAGCAGCCTCTCGGGGACAGGGGTGTTCGAGCAGTACTTC
NA | few | TRBJ1-1 | TRBV2 | CASKDSTEAFF | TGTGCCAGCAAGGACTCCACTGAAGCTTTCTTT
TRBD1 | NA | TRBJ2-7 | TRBV2 | CASSEAGQIYEQYF | TGTGCCAGCAGTGAAGCGGGACAGATCTACGAGCAGTACTTC
TRBD2 | NA | TRBJ2-1 | TRBV10-3 | CAISERTSGSSNEQFF | TGTGCCATCAGTGAGAGGACTAGCGGGAGCTCAAATGAGCAGTTCTTC
TRBD2 | NA | TRBJ2-1 | TRBV2 | CASIPTSPNNEQFF | TGTGCCAGCATCCCGACTAGCCCAAACAATGAGCAGTTCTTC
TRBD2 | NA | TRBJ2-1 | TRBV12-5 | CASGTWGGRAVSEQFF | TGTGCTAGTGGGACCTGGGGCGGGAGGGCCGTCAGTGAGCAGTTCTTC
NA | NA | TRBJ2-7 | TRBV29-1 | CSVGEQAEQYF | TGCAGCGTTGGGGAACAGGCCGAGCAGTACTTC
NA | NA | TRBJ2-2 | TRBV6-4 | CASSEGHRVKVAGELFF | TGTGCCAGCAGTGAGGGGCACAGGGTTAAGGTTGCCGGGGAGCTGTTTTTT
TRBD2 | NA | TRBJ2-7 | TRBV5-1 | CASRLAGGYEQYF | TGCGCCAGCCGACTAGCGGGGGGCTACGAGCAGTACTTC
NA | NA | TRBJ2-1 | TRBV5-4 | CASRGAAISSPAGYNEQFF | TGTGCCAGCAGGGGGGCGGCTATTTCTAGCCCCGCGGGTTACAATGAGCAGTTCTTC
NA | NA | TRBJ1-1 | TRBV2 | CASSGVGGLTEAFF | TGTGCCAGCAGTGGCGTCGGGGGATTGACTGAAGCTTTCTTT
NA | once | TRBJ1-3 | TRBV5-1 | CASSPQLVLLLEYF | TGCGCCAGCAGCCCGCAGCTAGTCCTACTACTCGAATATTTT
TRBD1 | NA | TRBJ2-2 | TRBV5-1 | CASSPPGQGNTGELFF | TGCGCCAGCAGCCCTCCGGGACAGGGTAACACCGGGGAGCTGTTTTTT
NA | NA | TRBJ2-7 | TRBV29-1 | CSVLATTSYEQYF | TGCAGCGTTCTAGCGACAACCTCCTACGAGCAGTACTTC
NA | NA | TRBJ2-7 | TRBV6-5 | CASSRDITSYEQYF | TGTGCCAGCAGCAGGGATATTACTTCCTACGAGCAGTACTTC
TRBD1 | NA | TRBJ1-2 | TRBV18 | CASSQGGQNYGYTF | TGTGCCAGCTCCCAGGGGGGACAGAACTATGGCTACACCTTC
NA | NA | TRBJ2-2 | TRBV18 | CASSPRQGGTGELFF | TGTGCCAGCTCACCGCGGCAGGGCGGCACCGGGGAGCTGTTTTTT
TRBD1 | NA | TRBJ2-1 | TRBV27 | CASSLGQGFGYNEQFF | TGTGCCAGCAGTTTAGGACAGGGGTTCGGGTACAATGAGCAGTTCTTC
TRBD1 | NA | TRBJ1-2 | TRBV19 | CASTRDRGLVGYTF | TGTGCCAGTACTCGGGACAGGGGGCTGGTCGGCTACACCTTC
TRBD2 | NA | TRBJ2-7 | TRBV13 | CASRRLAGVGGNEQYF | TGTGCCAGCAGACGACTAGCGGGAGTCGGCGGGAACGAGCAGTACTTC
NA | NA | TRBJ2-2 | TRBV30 | CAFRDTHTGELFF | TGTGCCTTCCGGGACACTCACACCGGGGAGCTGTTTTTT
TRBD1 | NA | TRBJ1-2 | TRBV7-9 | CASSYDGTGYGYTF | TGTGCCAGCAGTTACGACGGGACAGGCTATGGCTACACCTTC
TRBD2 | NA | TRBJ2-1 | TRBV9 | CASSRKRLAGGYSNEQFF | TGTGCCAGCAGCCGGAAGCGGCTAGCGGGAGGGTATTCCAATGAGCAGTTCTTC
NA | NA | TRBJ2-7 | TRBV4-1 | CASSRGVGVYSYEQYF | TGCGCCAGCAGCCGTGGAGTAGGAGTCTACTCCTACGAGCAGTACTTC
TRBD1 | NA | TRBJ2-5 | TRBV18 | CASSLTGGDETQYF | TGTGCCAGCTCACTGACAGGGGGAGATGAGACCCAGTACTTC
NA | NA | TRBJ1-2 | TRBV30 | CAWSDGSYGYTF | TGTGCCTGGAGTGACGGGAGCTATGGCTACACCTTC
NA | NA | TRBJ2-7 | TRBV5-1 | CASSPGDSNYEQYF | TGCGCCAGCAGCCCGGGGGACAGTAACTACGAGCAGTACTTC
TRBD2 | NA | TRBJ2-7 | TRBV27 | CASSRRLAPYEQYF | TGTGCCAGCAGCCGTCGACTAGCCCCCTACGAGCAGTACTTC
TRBD1 | NA | TRBJ2-7 | TRBV23-1 | CASSQSKGGPGQDTYEQYF | TGCGCCAGCAGTCAATCGAAGGGGGGACCGGGACAGGATACTTACGAGCAGTACTTC
NA | NA | TRBJ1-1 | TRBV7-9 | CASSPYPTEAFF | TGTGCCAGCAGCCCCTATCCCACTGAAGCTTTCTTT
NA | once | TRBJ2-7 | TRBV6-5 | CASSYSSGYGYEQYF | TGTGCCAGCAGTTACTCCTCAGGGTACGGGTACGAGCAGTACTTC
NA | NA | TRBJ1-5 | TRBV9 | CASSSDGAPNQPQHF | TGTGCCAGCAGCTCCGATGGAGCCCCCAATCAGCCCCAGCATTTT
TRBD1 | NA | TRBJ1-2 | TRBV4-2 | CASRRQGGKERGYTF | TGTGCCAGTAGACGACAGGGGGGAAAGGAACGGGGCTACACCTTC
TRBD2 | NA | TRBJ2-5 | TRBV6-1 | CASSEEGLAASQETQYF | TGTGCCAGCAGTGAAGAGGGACTAGCGGCTTCCCAAGAGACCCAGTACTTC
NA | NA | TRBJ2-7 | TRBV5-6 | CASSPQGVMGEQYF | TGTGCCAGCAGCCCCCAGGGCGTAATGGGCGAGCAGTACTTC
NA | once | TRBJ1-2 | TRBV6-6 | CASSYMSGSPGYTF | TGTGCCAGCAGTTACATGTCAGGGTCTCCTGGCTACACCTTC
TRBD2 | NA | TRBJ2-7 | TRBV5-1 | CASSLDTSGTPYEQYF | TGCGCCAGCAGCTTGGATACTAGCGGGACTCCCTACGAGCAGTACTTC
TRBD2 | NA | TRBJ2-7 | TRBV30 | CACKKTSGSRNEQYF | TGTGCCTGTAAAAAGACTAGCGGGAGCAGAAACGAGCAGTACTTC
NA | NA | TRBJ1-1 | TRBV30 | CAWSKLKTNTEAFF | TGTGCCTGGAGTAAGCTAAAGACAAACACTGAAGCTTTCTTT
NA | NA | TRBJ2-3 | TRBV5-1 | CASSLDNDSTQYF | TGCGCCAGCAGCTTGGACAATGACTCTACGCAGTATTTT
NA | NA | TRBJ2-3 | TRBV6-6 | CASRRLGADTQYF | TGTGCCAGTCGCCGCTTAGGGGCAGATACGCAGTATTTT
NA | few | TRBJ2-7 | TRBV5-1 | CASSLAGGSGDSYEQYF | TGCGCCAGCAGCTTGGCAGGAGGTTCGGGTGATAGCTACGAGCAGTACTTC
TRBD2 | once | TRBJ2-3 | TRBV4-1 | CASSPTSGRVLDTQYF | TGCGCCAGCAGCCCTACTAGCGGGAGGGTCTTAGATACGCAGTATTTT
NA | NA | TRBJ2-1 | TRBV11-2 | CASSLTNEQFF | TGTGCCAGCAGCCTAACCAATGAGCAGTTCTTC
NA | NA | TRBJ2-1 | TRBV27 | CASRGNRVSYNEQFF | TGTGCCAGCAGGGGTAACAGGGTCTCCTACAATGAGCAGTTCTTC